This T cell receptor beta chain appears in the sequencing data of a study of cytomegalovirus exposure and HLA in healthy donors. The PCR made use of 60 Vbeta and 13 Jbeta primers. Profiling relied on immunoSEQ multiplex PCR, and the TCRdb table lists in-frame clones only, not all of them. This sample has some 140,000 clones, with 50% to 75% found just once. Germline CDR1 is SGHTA and CDR2 is FQGTGA. The CDR3 loop spans 14 amino acids. V lost 2 bases and J lost 3, with 10 bases in between. The rearrangement uses TRBV7-3 and TRBJ1-1, with D possibly being TRBD1 (6 bases). The TCR sequence derives from a woman aged 40 to 49 in good health and CMV-seronegative. Sequencing used PBMCs. Here the CDR3 reads CASSLLPGDTEAFF. The CDR3 coding sequence is TGTGCCAGCAGCTTATTACCAGGGGACACTGAAGCTTTCTTT. Drawing the rest from reference TRBV7-3 and TRBJ1-1, the complete variable domain is GAGVSQTPSNKVTEKGKYVELRCDPISGHTALYWYRQSLGQGPEFLIYFQGTGAADDSGLPNDRFFAVRPEGSVSTLKIQRTERGDSAVYLCASSLLPGDTEAFFGQGTRLTVV.